This T cell receptor (beta chain) was found in a study of PD-L1 blockade in urothelial cancer. Study overall: Blood analysis was done at 3 weeks (second dose) and 6 weeks after treatment began.

Sample time point: pretreatment peripheral blood. Trimming took 0 bases from V and 5 from J, leaving 13 bases between them. The CDR3 runs to 15 residues. Germline CDR1 is SGHDT and CDR2 is YYEEEE. Only in-frame clones appear in the TCRdb table, and some are missing; sequencing was by immunoSEQ multiplex PCR. The sample includes about 52,000 clones, about 80% of them seen just once. V gene TRBV5-6 combines with J gene TRBJ2-3; possibly TRBD2 for D (5 bases). The specimen was PBMCs, collected around atezolizumab (anti-PD-L1) treatment. The source of this sequence is a man aged 45-60 years with urothelial cancer. CDR3 protein: CASSLGLVGGDTQYF. Here the CDR3 DNA reads TGTGCCAGCAGCTTGGGGTTGGTCGGAGGAGATACGCAGTATTTT.